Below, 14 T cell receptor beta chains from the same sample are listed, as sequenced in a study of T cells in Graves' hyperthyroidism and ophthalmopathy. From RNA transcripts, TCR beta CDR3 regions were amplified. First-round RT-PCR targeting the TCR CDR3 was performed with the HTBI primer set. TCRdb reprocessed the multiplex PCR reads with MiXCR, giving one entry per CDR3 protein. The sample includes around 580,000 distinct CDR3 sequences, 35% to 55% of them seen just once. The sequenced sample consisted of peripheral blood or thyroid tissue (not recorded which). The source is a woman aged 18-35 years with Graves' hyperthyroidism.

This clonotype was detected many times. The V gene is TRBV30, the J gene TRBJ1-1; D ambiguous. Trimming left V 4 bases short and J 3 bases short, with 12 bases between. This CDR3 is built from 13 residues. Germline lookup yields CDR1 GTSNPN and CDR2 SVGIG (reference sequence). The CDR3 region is CAWTDGRYTEAFF. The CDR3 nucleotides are TGTGCCTGGACCGACGGGCGATACACTGAAGCTTTCTTT.

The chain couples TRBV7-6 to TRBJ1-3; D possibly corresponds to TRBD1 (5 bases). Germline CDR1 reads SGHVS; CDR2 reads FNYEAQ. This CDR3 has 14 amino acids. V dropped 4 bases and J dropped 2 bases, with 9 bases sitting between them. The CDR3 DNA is TGTGCCAGCAGCTCCGAGGGGCCTGGAAACACCATATATTTT. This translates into CASSSEGPGNTIYF.

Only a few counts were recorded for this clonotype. For the CDR3, the DNA is TGTGCCAGCAGCTTAAAGTTTCGACTAACAGCCTACAATGAGCAGTACTTC. Translated: CASSLKFRLTAYNEQYF. The V call is TRBV7-2, the J call TRBJ2-7; D possibly corresponds to TRBD2 (5 bases). CDR1 and CDR2 from the germline V gene are SGHTA and FQGNSA. V lost 2 bases to trimming and J lost 7 bases, with 24 bases between them. This CDR3 has 17 amino acids.

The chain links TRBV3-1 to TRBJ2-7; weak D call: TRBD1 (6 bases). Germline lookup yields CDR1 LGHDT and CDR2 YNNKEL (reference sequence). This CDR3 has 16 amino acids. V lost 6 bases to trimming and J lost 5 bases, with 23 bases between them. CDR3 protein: CASSETTGEPGNEQYF. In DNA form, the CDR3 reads TGTGCCAGCAGTGAAACGACAGGCGAGCCGGGGAACGAGCAGTACTTC.

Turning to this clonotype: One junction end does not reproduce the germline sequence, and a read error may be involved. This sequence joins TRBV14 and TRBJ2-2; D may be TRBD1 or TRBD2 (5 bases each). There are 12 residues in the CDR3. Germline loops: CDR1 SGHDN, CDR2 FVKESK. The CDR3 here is CASSQDTGEPFF. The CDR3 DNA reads TGTGCCAGCAGCCAGGACACCGGGGAGCCGTTTTTT. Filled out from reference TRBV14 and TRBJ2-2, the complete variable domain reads EAGVTQFPSHSVIEKGQTVTLRCDPISGHDNLYWYRRVMGKEIKFLLHFVKESKQDESGMPNNRFLAERTGGTYSTLKVQPAELEDSGVYFCASSQDTGEPFFGEGSRLTVL.

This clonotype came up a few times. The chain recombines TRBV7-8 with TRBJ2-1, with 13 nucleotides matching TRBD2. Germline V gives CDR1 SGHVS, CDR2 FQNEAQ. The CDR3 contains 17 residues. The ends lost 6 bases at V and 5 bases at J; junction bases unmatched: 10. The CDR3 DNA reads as TGTGCCAGCAGTGGGACTAGCGGGACCCTATACAACAATGAGCAGTTCTTC. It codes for CASSGTSGTLYNNEQFF. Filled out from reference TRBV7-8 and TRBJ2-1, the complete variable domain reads GAGVSQSPRYKVAKRGQDVALRCDPISGHVSLFWYQQALGQGPEFLTYFQNEAQLDKSGLPSDRFFAERPEGSVSTLKIQRTQQEDSAVYLCASSGTSGTLYNNEQFFGPGTRLTVL.

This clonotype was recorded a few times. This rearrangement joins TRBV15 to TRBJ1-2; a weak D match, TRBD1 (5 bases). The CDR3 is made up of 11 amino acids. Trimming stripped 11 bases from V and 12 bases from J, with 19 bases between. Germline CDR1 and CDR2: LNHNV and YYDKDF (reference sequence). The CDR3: CALTRQSLHTF. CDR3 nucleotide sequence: TGTGCCCTAACCCGACAGAGCTTGCACACCTTC.

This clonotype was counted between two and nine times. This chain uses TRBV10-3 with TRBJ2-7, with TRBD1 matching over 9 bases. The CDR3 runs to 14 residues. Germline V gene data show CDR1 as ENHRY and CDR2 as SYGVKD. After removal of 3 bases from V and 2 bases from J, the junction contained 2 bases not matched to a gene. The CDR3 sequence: CAISEQGAAYEQYF. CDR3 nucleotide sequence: TGTGCCATCAGTGAACAGGGGGCTGCCTACGAGCAGTACTTC.

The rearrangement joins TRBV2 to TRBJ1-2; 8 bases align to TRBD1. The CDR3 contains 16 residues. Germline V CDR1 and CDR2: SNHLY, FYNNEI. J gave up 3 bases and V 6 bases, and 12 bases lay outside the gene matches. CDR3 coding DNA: TGTGCCAGCAGAGCCGGGACAGGTGATTGGGACTATGGCTACACCTTC. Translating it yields CASRAGTGDWDYGYTF.

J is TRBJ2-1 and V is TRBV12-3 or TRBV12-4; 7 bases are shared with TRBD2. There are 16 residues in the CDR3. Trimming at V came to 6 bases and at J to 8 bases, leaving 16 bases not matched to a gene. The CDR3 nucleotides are TGTGCCAGCAGGGGGGATCGACTAGCACGAGGCCATGAGCAGTTCTTC. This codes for CASRGDRLARGHEQFF.

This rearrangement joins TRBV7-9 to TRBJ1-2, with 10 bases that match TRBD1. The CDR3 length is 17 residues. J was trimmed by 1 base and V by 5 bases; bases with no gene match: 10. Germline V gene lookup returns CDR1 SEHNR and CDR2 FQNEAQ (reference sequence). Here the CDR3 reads CASSAARGTGVNYGYTF. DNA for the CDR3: TGTGCCAGCAGCGCCGCTCGCGGGACAGGGGTTAACTATGGCTACACCTTC.

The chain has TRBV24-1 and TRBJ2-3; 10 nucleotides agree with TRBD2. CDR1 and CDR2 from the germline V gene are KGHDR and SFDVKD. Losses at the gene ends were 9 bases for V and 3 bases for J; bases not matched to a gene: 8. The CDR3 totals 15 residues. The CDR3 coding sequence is TGTGCCACCGGAGCCGGGACTAGCGTTACAGATACGCAGTATTTT. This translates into CATGAGTSVTDTQYF.

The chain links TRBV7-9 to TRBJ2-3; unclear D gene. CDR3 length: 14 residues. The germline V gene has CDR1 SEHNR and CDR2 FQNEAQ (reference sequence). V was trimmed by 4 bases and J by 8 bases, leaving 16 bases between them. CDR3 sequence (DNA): TGTGCCAGCAGCTCCCTTTTGAGGCCGGGTACGCAGTATTTT. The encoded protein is CASSSLLRPGTQYF.

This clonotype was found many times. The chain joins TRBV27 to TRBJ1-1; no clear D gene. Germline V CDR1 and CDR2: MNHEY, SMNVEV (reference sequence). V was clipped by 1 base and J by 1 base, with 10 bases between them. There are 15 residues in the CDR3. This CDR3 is CASSLLGAENTEAFF. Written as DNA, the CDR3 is TGTGCCAGCAGTTTATTAGGAGCCGAGAACACTGAAGCTTTCTTT.